Here is one TCR beta chain with its context. The sample originates from a study of T cells in women clearing cervical HPV infection. On the study more broadly: Controls' single incident HPV16 infection cleared within 12 months without precancer. Case blood was drawn a median roughly 160 days after lesion detection.

The table came from immunoSEQ multiplex PCR; TCRdb's copy has only in-frame clones and leaves some out. Its table lists about 23,000 clones. The clonotype was recovered from a woman aged 18 to 75 with a cervical HPV16 infection that either progressed to CIN3+ or cleared (not recorded which). Specimen: blood buffy coat.

CDR3 bases read: TGCAGTGCAAAGACTAGCGGGGGGCCCCCCTTATACGAG. Its translation is CSAKTSGGPPLYE. Given in full, the CDR3 is CSAKTSGGPPLYEQYF. The chain has TRBV20-1 and TRBJ2-7; 13 nucleotides agree with TRBD2. Sequencing ends 3 residues short of the CDR3 end; the germline J gene provides the rest. Unmatched junction bases numbered 12, after V lost 6 bases and J lost 4 bases. Germline assignment: CDR1 DFQATT and CDR2 SNEGSKA (reference sequence). CDR3 length: 16 residues.